The 16 T cell receptor beta chains below all came from one sample that was sequenced in a study of memory CD4+ T cells and cytomegalovirus serostatus. Here immunoSEQ multiplex PCR was the method, and the copy in TCRdb shows in-frame clones only, minus some. Here the sample spans over 60,000 clones, approximately 80% being singletons. Single viable CD3+CD4+CD8-CD45RO+ cells were sorted as the memory CD4+ T cells. The sample consisted of memory CD4+ T cells from blood. These receptors were obtained from an adult in good health and CMV-seronegative.

The rearrangement links TRBV2 to TRBJ2-6, with 9 bases fitting TRBD2. The CDR3 totals 18 residues. Germline V gene data show CDR1 as SNHLY and CDR2 as FYNNEI. V was pared by 2 bases and J by 0 bases, with 5 bases of the junction left unmatched. CDR3 amino acids: CASSEQLAGNSGANVLTF. CDR3 DNA: TGTGCCAGCAGTGAACAGCTAGCGGGAAACTCTGGGGCCAACGTCCTGACTTTC.

The CDR3 nucleotides read TGTGCCAGCAGCGTAGAAGCGGGCAATGAGCAGTTCTTC. This sequence encodes CASSVEAGNEQFF. The chain carries TRBV9 and TRBJ2-1, with D perhaps matching TRBD2 (6 bases). V was pared by 0 bases and J by 6 bases, with 7 bases between. The CDR3 spans 13 residues. Per the germline V gene, CDR1 is SGDLS and CDR2 is YYNGEE.

The chain uses TRBV5-5 and TRBJ1-2, with D possibly TRBD1 on 5 matching bases. The CDR3 is 13 amino acids. Germline CDR1 reads SGHKS; CDR2 reads YYEKEE (reference sequence). Trimming stripped 0 bases from V and 7 bases from J, with 10 bases between. The DNA of the CDR3 is TGTGCCAGCAGCTTGGAGTATGGGGGTGGCTACACCTTC. It specifies CASSLEYGGGYTF.

This clone was picked up a small number of times. The genes are TRBV5-4 and TRBJ2-5; perhaps TRBD2 as D (5 bases). Between the trimmed V and J ends, which lost 3 bases and 1 base, there was a span of 7 bases. From germline, CDR1 is SGHNT and CDR2 YYREEE (reference sequence). The CDR3 runs 13 residues. This chain's CDR3 is CASSSGLQETQYF. Written as DNA, the CDR3 is TGTGCCAGCAGCTCCGGACTCCAAGAGACCCAGTACTTC. The whole variable domain, filled in from reference TRBV5-4 and TRBJ2-5, reads ETGVTQSPTHLIKTRGQQVTLRCSSQSGHNTVSWYQQALGQGPQFIFQYYREEENGRGNFPPRFSGLQFPNYSSELNVNALELDDSALYLCASSSGLQETQYFGPGTRLLVL.

This clone was counted between two and nine times. The chain carries TRBV7-8 and TRBJ2-7; 7 bases are shared with TRBD2. The V and J ends lost 5 bases and 6 bases, in that order; junction bases with no gene match: 4. Per germline, CDR1 SGHVS and CDR2 FQNEAQ. The CDR3 contains 12 residues. CDR3 protein: CASSPGTIEQYF. The CDR3 region has the DNA TGTGCCAGCAGCCCCGGGACTATCGAGCAGTACTTC. The full variable domain, rest sourced from reference TRBV7-8 and TRBJ2-7, is GAGVSQSPRYKVAKRGQDVALRCDPISGHVSLFWYQQALGQGPEFLTYFQNEAQLDKSGLPSDRFFAERPEGSVSTLKIQRTQQEDSAVYLCASSPGTIEQYFGPGTRLTVT.

This chain connects TRBV7-2 to TRBJ1-1, with unresolved D. This CDR3 is built from 13 residues. CDR1 and CDR2 (germline): SGHTA, FQGNSA. Between the trimmed V and J ends, which lost 2 bases and 7 bases, there was a span of 11 bases. The chain's CDR3 is CASSLSSRNEAFF. In DNA, the CDR3 is TGTGCCAGCAGCTTATCTTCCAGGAATGAAGCTTTCTTT.

The chain uses TRBV5-8 and TRBJ2-7, with D perhaps being TRBD1 or TRBD2 (5 bases each). Trimming removed 5 bases from V and 6 bases from J, with 21 bases in between. The CDR3 has 15 residues. Germline V CDR1 and CDR2: SGHTS, YDEGEE. This chain's CDR3 is CASRRFGTTSGEQYF. CDR3 nucleotide sequence: TGTGCCAGCAGAAGATTCGGGACCACCTCGGGCGAGCAGTACTTC.

The rearrangement joins TRBV10-1 to TRBJ1-2, with D maybe TRBD1 (6 bases). This CDR3 has 12 amino acids. V was pared by 10 bases and J by 6 bases, with 15 bases between. Germline V gene sequence: CDR1 WNHNN, CDR2 SYGVQD (reference sequence). The CDR3 reads CANTGYPHGYTF. The CDR3 nucleotides are TGCGCCAACACAGGGTACCCCCATGGCTACACCTTC.

The V gene is TRBV5-6, the J gene TRBJ1-2, with D hard to call. CDR3 length: 11 amino acids. Trimming left V 0 bases short and J 7 bases short, with 4 bases between. CDR1 SGHDT and CDR2 YYEEEE come from the germline V gene. Here the CDR3 reads CASSLEGGYTF. CDR3 DNA sequence: TGTGCCAGCAGCTTGGAGGGTGGCTACACCTTC.

The chain joins TRBV2 to TRBJ1-5; TRBD1 aligns across 9 bases. The CDR3 sequence is 14 residues long. Germline V lookup: CDR1 SNHLY, CDR2 FYNNEI. Trimming took 5 bases from V and 4 from J; bases not matched to a gene: 3. This chain's CDR3 is CASSPQGANQPQHF. In DNA, the CDR3 is TGTGCCAGCAGTCCACAGGGGGCGAATCAGCCCCAGCATTTT.

The chain employs TRBV28 and TRBJ1-5; D gene unclear. The V gene's germline CDR1 is MDHEN and CDR2 SYDVKM. This CDR3 contains 17 residues. Between the trimmed V and J ends, which lost 5 bases and 7 bases, there was a span of 24 bases. The CDR3 loop is CASSLRSYSLKVQPQHF. The CDR3 nucleotides read TGTGCCAGCAGTCTCAGGAGCTACAGTCTCAAAGTACAGCCCCAGCATTTT.

The chain couples TRBV7-6 to TRBJ2-1, with D unresolved. The V gene lost 2 bases and the J gene lost 5 bases, with 10 bases spanning the gap. The CDR3 totals 14 residues. Germline CDR1 is SGHVS and CDR2 is FNYEAQ. For the CDR3, the DNA is TGTGCCAGCAGCTTAAAACTCGATGACAATGAGCAGTTCTTC. As protein: CASSLKLDDNEQFF.

The rearrangement uses TRBV27 and TRBJ2-2, with D unresolved. Between the trimmed V and J ends, which lost 5 bases and 6 bases, there was a span of 19 bases. Germline V gene data show CDR1 as MNHEY and CDR2 as SMNVEV (reference sequence). The CDR3 runs 16 residues. The CDR3 here is CASSPRRTIYSGELFF. For the CDR3, the DNA is TGTGCCAGCAGTCCACGAAGAACCATTTACTCCGGGGAGCTGTTTTTT.

This clone was seen once. The chain uses TRBV10-3 and TRBJ1-3; D might be TRBD1 (5 bases). CDR3 length: 15 residues. The germline V gene encodes CDR1 ENHRY and CDR2 SYGVKD. V dropped 6 bases and J dropped 0 bases, with 12 bases sitting between them. CDR3 sequence (DNA): TGTGCCATCAGCGCCGAGGGGTTCTCTGGAAACACCATATATTTT. Translated, it gives CAISAEGFSGNTIYF.

The V and J genes are TRBV7-2 and TRBJ2-5, with a possible D match to TRBD1 (5 bases). The length of the CDR3 is 14 residues. The germline V gene encodes CDR1 SGHTA and CDR2 FQGNSA. Trimming pared 5 bases from V and 1 base from J, leaving 11 bases between. The CDR3 here is CASSTRQFQETQYF. For the CDR3, the DNA is TGTGCCAGCAGCACCCGACAGTTCCAAGAGACCCAGTACTTC.

This chain connects TRBV25-1 to TRBJ2-1; the D gene is possibly TRBD2 (5 bases). The V and J ends lost 4 bases and 7 bases respectively, with 8 bases between them. This CDR3 has 12 amino acids. In germline, CDR1 is MGHDK, CDR2 SYGVNS. CDR3 protein: CASSGTENEQFF. CDR3 sequence (DNA): TGTGCCAGCAGTGGGACTGAAAATGAGCAGTTCTTC.